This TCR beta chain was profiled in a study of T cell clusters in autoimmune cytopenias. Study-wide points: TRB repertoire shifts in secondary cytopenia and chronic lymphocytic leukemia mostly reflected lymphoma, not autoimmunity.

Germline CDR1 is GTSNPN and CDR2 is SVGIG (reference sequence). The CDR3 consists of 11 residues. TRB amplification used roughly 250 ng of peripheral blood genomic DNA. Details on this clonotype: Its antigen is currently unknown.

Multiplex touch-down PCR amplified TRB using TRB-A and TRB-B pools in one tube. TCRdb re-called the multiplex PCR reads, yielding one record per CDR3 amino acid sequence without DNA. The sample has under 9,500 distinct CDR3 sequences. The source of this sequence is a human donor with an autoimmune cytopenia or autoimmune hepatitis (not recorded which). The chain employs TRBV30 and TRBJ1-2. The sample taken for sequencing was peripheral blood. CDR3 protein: CAWILTGGYTF.